What follows is one T cell receptor (beta chain) and its context. The antigen remains undetermined. These data belong to a study of cytomegalovirus exposure and HLA in healthy donors. Study results and limitations: The likely explanation for a cluster of highly shared sequence variants was sequencing artifact. When the data were analyzed later, several of the most significant clusters appeared to be linked to common viral pathogens. Cytomegalovirus-associated TCR beta chains were listed, numbering 150 to 200.

Healthy bone marrow donors made up the cohort. CDR3 length: 16 amino acids. V was shortened by 0 bases and J by 0 bases, with 12 bases between the two germline ends. Germline values: CDR1 MNHEY, CDR2 SVGAGI. The PCR made use of 60 Vbeta and 13 Jbeta primers. Only in-frame clones appear in the TCRdb table, and some are missing; sequencing was by immunoSEQ multiplex PCR. The sample includes about 130,000 clones, more than 70% seen only once; the top ten take around 3.1%. The chain uses TRBV6-5 and TRBJ2-7; D is perhaps TRBD2 (5 bases). This clonotype was obtained from a man between 35 and 55 years old in good health and CMV-seronegative. Input material: PBMCs. In DNA, the CDR3 is TGTGCCAGCAGTTACTCACTTGGACGGGGCTCCTACGAGCAGTACTTC. This encodes CASSYSLGRGSYEQYF.